Listed below are T cell receptor beta chains from one sample, sequenced in a study of T cells in Graves' hyperthyroidism and ophthalmopathy. Using its own MiXCR run on the multiplex PCR reads, TCRdb lists one record per CDR3 protein. The sample holds hundreds of thousands of distinct CDR3 sequences, approximately 15% seen once. The material sequenced was blood. These receptors all come from a woman in her late teens or twenties with Graves' hyperthyroidism. Both conserved end residues are part of each CDR3. D genes are given only for firm matches. Size is stated for part of the rows, as once, few or many counts, or as a class when the clone is expanded.

V: TRBV12-3/TRBV12-4
D: -
J: TRBJ2-7
size: many
CDR3: CATAKWPVYEQYF
DNA: TGTGCCACGGCTAAGTGGCCCGTATACGAGCAGTACTTC

V: TRBV6-5
D: TRBD2
J: TRBJ2-3
size: -
CDR3: CASSPVGGRDTQYF
DNA: TGTGCCAGCAGCCCCGTCGGGGGGAGGGATACGCAGTATTTT

V: TRBV12-3/TRBV12-4
D: TRBD1
J: TRBJ2-1
size: many
CDR3: CASSQGQGLRTYNEQFF
DNA: TGTGCCAGCAGTCAAGGACAGGGGCTAAGAACTTACAATGAGCAGTTCTTC

V: TRBV28
D: TRBD2
J: TRBJ2-7
size: many
CDR3: CASSSQGLSYEQYF
DNA: TGTGCCAGCAGTTCCCAGGGACTATCCTACGAGCAGTACTTC

V: TRBV7-9
D: -
J: TRBJ2-1
size: many
CDR3: CASSLGSQGNEQFF
DNA: TGTGCCAGCAGCTTAGGGAGCCAGGGGAATGAGCAGTTCTTC

V: TRBV7-2
D: -
J: TRBJ2-3
size: many
CDR3: CASSLFLARDTQYF
DNA: TGTGCCAGCAGCTTGTTTCTAGCCAGAGATACGCAGTATTTT

V: TRBV6-2/TRBV6-3
D: -
J: TRBJ2-7
size: -
CDR3: CASSPGTIGDEQYF
DNA: TGTGCCAGCAGTCCAGGTACAATCGGGGATGAGCAGTACTTC

V: TRBV2
D: TRBD2
J: TRBJ2-1
size: many
CDR3: CASRTREAPPYNEQFF
DNA: TGTGCCAGCAGAACCCGGGAGGCCCCCCCCTACAATGAGCAGTTCTTC

V: TRBV19
D: -
J: TRBJ1-5
size: few
CDR3: CASSPGELKDQPQHF
DNA: TGTGCCAGTAGCCCCGGAGAGTTAAAGGATCAGCCCCAGCATTTT

V: TRBV7-2
D: TRBD1
J: TRBJ2-7
size: few
CDR3: CASSSFPNRHPNRDRGRDEQYF
DNA: TGTGCCAGCAGCTCCTTCCCTAATCGACACCCCAACCGGGACAGGGGGAGGGACGAGCAGTACTTC